This T cell receptor beta chain was found in a study of sequential checkpoint blockade in melanoma. Treatment of the sample: randomized to nivolumab then ipilimumab (arm A) or the reverse (arm B). Germline V lookup: CDR1 SNHLY, CDR2 FYNNEI. The trim removed 1 base at V and 6 bases at J, leaving 7 bases unmatched. This CDR3 spans 16 amino acids. Sequencing was performed with immunoSEQ multiplex PCR; in TCRdb, only in-frame clones are kept and a portion is missing. This sample has around 5,000 clones, with roughly 76% found just once. This clonotype was sampled from a human patient with melanoma. Some clones in this sample may be carry-over from other donors' samples. This rearrangement joins TRBV2 to TRBJ2-1; the match to TRBD1 covers 9 bases. Sequenced here: CD8+ T cells sorted from blood (inferred from file names), sampled from a patient given nivolumab and ipilimumab in sequence. The CDR3 DNA reads TGTGCCAGCAGTGAAGGGGGGGGACAGGGACGCAATGAGCAGTTCTTC. The encoded protein is CASSEGGGQGRNEQFF. The full variable domain, in which reference TRBV2 and TRBJ2-1 provide the parts outside the CDR3, is EPEVTQTPSHQVTQMGQEVILRCVPISNHLYFYWYRQILGQKVEFLVSFYNNEISEKSEIFDDQFSVERPDGSNFTLKIRSTKLEDSAMYFCASSEGGGQGRNEQFFGPGTRLTVL.